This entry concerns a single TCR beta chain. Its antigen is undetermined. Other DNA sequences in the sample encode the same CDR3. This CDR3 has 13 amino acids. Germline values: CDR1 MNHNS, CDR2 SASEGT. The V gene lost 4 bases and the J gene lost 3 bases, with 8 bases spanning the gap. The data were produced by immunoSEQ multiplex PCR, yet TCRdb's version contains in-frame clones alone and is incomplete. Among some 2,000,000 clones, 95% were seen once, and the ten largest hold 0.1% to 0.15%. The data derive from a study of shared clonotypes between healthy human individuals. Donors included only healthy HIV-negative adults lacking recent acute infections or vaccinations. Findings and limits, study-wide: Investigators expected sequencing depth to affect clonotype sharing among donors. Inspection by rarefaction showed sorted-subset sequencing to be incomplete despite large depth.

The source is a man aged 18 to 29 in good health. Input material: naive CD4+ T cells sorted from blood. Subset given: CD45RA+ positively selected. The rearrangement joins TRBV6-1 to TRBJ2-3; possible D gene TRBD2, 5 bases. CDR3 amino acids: CASSADSTDTQYF. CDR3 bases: TGTGCCAGCAGTGCGGACTCGACAGATACGCAGTATTTT.